The present T cell receptor beta chain was sequenced within a study of cytomegalovirus exposure and HLA in healthy donors. Trimming cost V 6 bases and J 5 bases; bases outside gene matches: 6. Germline V gene sequence: CDR1 MDHEN, CDR2 SYDVKM. The CDR3 totals 14 residues. Regarding this clone: The antigen is unknown.

Whole-study results and caveats: The only immune exposure information that was available was CMV serostatus.

This PCR relied on a set of 60 Vbeta primers and 13 Jbeta primers. Sequencing was performed with immunoSEQ multiplex PCR; in TCRdb, only in-frame clones are kept and a portion is missing. The repertoire holds under 65,000 clones, with 80% as singletons. The receptor was derived from a man aged 25 to 40 in good health and CMV-seropositive. Sequencing input: PBMCs. J is TRBJ1-4 and V is TRBV28, with TRBD1 matching over 7 bases. CDR3 in amino acids: CASRETGTNEKLFF. The CDR3 DNA follows: TGTGCCAGCAGGGAGACAGGGACAAATGAAAAACTGTTTTTT.